The entry that follows covers one T cell receptor (beta chain) sequence. The antigen remains unidentified. The data originate from a study of T cell responses to AZD1222 COVID-19 vaccine. Regarding the study as a whole: Seropositivity was recorded at baseline in only five to seven AZD1222 recipients. The sample set comprised mostly white British donors with more females, and clonal diversity was possibly underestimated. An increase in Spike-specific TCR breadth and depth was observed after two AZD1222 doses. Repertoires in all cases were sampled only once the peak T cell response had passed.

The CDR3 spans 14 residues. Germline CDR1 reads SGHTA; CDR2 reads FQGNSA. Trimming removed 2 bases at V and 2 bases at J, with 10 bases between. TCRdb's copy holds only in-frame clones and misses some; the assay was immunoSEQ multiplex PCR. The table records roughly 260,000 clones, over 90% of them present only once. Sequencing was performed on peripheral blood, taken on day 0 of AZD1222 vaccination. The chain couples TRBV7-2 to TRBJ2-7; tentatively, D is TRBD1 (6 bases). The origin of this receptor is an adult in good health. The CDR3 sequence is CASSLFRGAYEQYF. In DNA, the CDR3 is TGTGCCAGCAGCTTATTCAGGGGCGCCTACGAGCAGTACTTC.